This is a list of T cell receptor beta chains from one sample in a study of OX40 agonist ivuxolimab in advanced cancers. Produced via immunoSEQ multiplex PCR; TCRdb's table is partial and in-frame only. Of more than 15,000 clones in the sample, just under 80% were seen once. Sequences were derived from CD4+ or CD8+ T cells sorted from blood, sampled in a trial of the OX40 agonist ivuxolimab. Receptor source: an adult with an advanced solid tumor such as melanoma, head and neck, liver or kidney cancer. Each CDR3 is given with its conserved first and last residue. A D gene is named only where the DNA matches it firmly. The listing skips clone size in some rows; elsewhere it reads once, few, many or a size class.

V gene: TRBV9
J gene: TRBJ2-4
D gene: TRBD2
clone size: .
CDR3 protein: CASSVGSGKDIQYF
CDR3 DNA: TGTGCCAGCAGCGTAGGTAGCGGGAAGGACATTCAGTACTTC

V gene: TRBV9
J gene: TRBJ2-7
D gene: TRBD1
clone size: once
CDR3 protein: CASSVAGQGTYEQYF
CDR3 DNA: TGTGCCAGCAGCGTAGCCGGACAGGGGACCTACGAGCAGTACTTC

V gene: TRBV5-5
J gene: TRBJ2-5
D gene: .
clone size: .
CDR3 protein: CASSLSSHQETQYF
CDR3 DNA: TGTGCCAGCAGCTTGTCCAGCCACCAAGAGACCCAGTACTTC

V gene: TRBV11-2
J gene: TRBJ2-7
D gene: TRBD1
clone size: .
CDR3 protein: CASNPRQGSDFYEQYF
CDR3 DNA: TGTGCCAGCAACCCCAGACAGGGATCAGATTTCTACGAGCAGTACTTC

V gene: TRBV7-2
J gene: TRBJ1-3
D gene: .
clone size: medium-sized
CDR3 protein: CASSLEPSSGNTIYF
CDR3 DNA: TGTGCCAGCAGCTTAGAACCGAGCTCTGGAAACACCATATATTTT

V gene: TRBV9
J gene: TRBJ2-7
D gene: .
clone size: .
CDR3 protein: CASSPLEQVIYEQYF
CDR3 DNA: TGTGCCAGCAGCCCCTTGGAGCAGGTTATCTACGAGCAGTACTTC

V gene: TRBV7-9
J gene: TRBJ1-2
D gene: .
clone size: .
CDR3 protein: CASSLHLGYGYTF
CDR3 DNA: TGTGCCAGCAGCCTACACCTGGGGTATGGCTACACCTTC

V gene: TRBV6-1
J gene: TRBJ1-5
D gene: .
clone size: few
CDR3 protein: CASSEVGKLNQPQHF
CDR3 DNA: TGTGCCAGCAGTGAAGTGGGCAAACTCAATCAGCCCCAGCATTTT

V gene: TRBV27
J gene: TRBJ2-3
D gene: TRBD1
clone size: once
CDR3 protein: CASRPDRSTDTQYF
CDR3 DNA: TGTGCCAGCAGACCGGACAGGAGCACAGATACGCAGTATTTT

V gene: TRBV6-5
J gene: TRBJ1-3
D gene: .
clone size: .
CDR3 protein: CASSYSSGNTIYF
CDR3 DNA: TGTGCCAGCAGTTACTCGTCTGGAAACACCATATATTTT

V gene: TRBV29-1
J gene: TRBJ2-1
D gene: TRBD2
clone size: .
CDR3 protein: CSVGDSEGRGYNEQFF
CDR3 DNA: TGCAGCGTTGGGGATTCTGAGGGGCGGGGGTACAATGAGCAGTTCTTC

V gene: TRBV9
J gene: TRBJ1-2
D gene: TRBD1
clone size: .
CDR3 protein: CASSASTGGGYGYTF
CDR3 DNA: TGTGCCAGCAGCGCCTCTACAGGGGGCGGCTATGGCTACACCTTC

V gene: TRBV7-9
J gene: TRBJ1-1
D gene: .
clone size: .
CDR3 protein: CASSKPTRDRNTEAFF
CDR3 DNA: TGTGCCAGCAGCAAACCGACACGGGATAGGAACACTGAAGCTTTCTTT

V gene: TRBV28
J gene: TRBJ1-1
D gene: .
clone size: few
CDR3 protein: CASRRTESNTEAFF
CDR3 DNA: TGTGCCAGCAGGAGGACAGAGTCGAACACTGAAGCTTTCTTT

V gene: TRBV7-9
J gene: TRBJ2-5
D gene: TRBD2
clone size: .
CDR3 protein: CASSWEREGQETQYF
CDR3 DNA: TGTGCCAGCAGCTGGGAGCGGGAGGGTCAAGAGACCCAGTACTTC

V gene: TRBV7-2
J gene: TRBJ2-7
D gene: .
clone size: .
CDR3 protein: CASSLGGDSTYEQYF
CDR3 DNA: TGTGCCAGCAGCTTAGGGGGGGACAGTACCTACGAGCAGTACTTC

V gene: TRBV15
J gene: TRBJ2-3
D gene: TRBD1
clone size: once
CDR3 protein: CATGEIGTASPTDTQYF
CDR3 DNA: TGTGCCACCGGGGAGATCGGGACAGCTTCCCCCACAGATACGCAGTATTTT

V gene: TRBV7-9
J gene: TRBJ2-7
D gene: .
clone size: few
CDR3 protein: CASTPSYEQYF
CDR3 DNA: TGTGCCAGCACCCCTAGCTACGAGCAGTACTTC

V gene: TRBV7-9
J gene: TRBJ2-1
D gene: TRBD2
clone size: .
CDR3 protein: CASSSGLAYHNEQFF
CDR3 DNA: TGTGCCAGCAGCTCTGGACTAGCGTACCACAATGAGCAGTTCTTC

V gene: TRBV16
J gene: TRBJ1-2
D gene: TRBD1
clone size: .
CDR3 protein: CASSQSDRGNYGYTF
CDR3 DNA: TGTGCCAGCAGCCAATCGGACAGGGGGAACTATGGCTACACCTTC

V gene: TRBV13
J gene: TRBJ2-1
D gene: TRBD2
clone size: .
CDR3 protein: CASSSGLAGLFEQFF
CDR3 DNA: TGTGCCAGCAGCTCGGGACTAGCGGGGCTTTTTGAGCAGTTCTTC

V gene: TRBV15
J gene: TRBJ2-3
D gene: .
clone size: .
CDR3 protein: CATSDPAGSTDTQYF
CDR3 DNA: TGTGCCACCAGCGACCCGGCAGGGAGCACAGATACGCAGTATTTT

V gene: TRBV19
J gene: TRBJ2-3
D gene: .
clone size: .
CDR3 protein: CASSIGGWSTDTQYF
CDR3 DNA: TGTGCCAGTAGTATTGGCGGGTGGAGCACAGATACGCAGTATTTT

V gene: TRBV9
J gene: TRBJ1-3
D gene: .
clone size: .
CDR3 protein: CASSLPGGNTIYF
CDR3 DNA: TGTGCCAGCAGCTTACCAGGCGGAAACACCATATATTTT

V gene: TRBV5-6
J gene: TRBJ1-1
D gene: .
clone size: once
CDR3 protein: CASSLGGMNTEAFF
CDR3 DNA: TGTGCCAGCAGCTTGGGGGGGATGAACACTGAAGCTTTCTTT

V gene: TRBV27
J gene: TRBJ2-4
D gene: .
clone size: .
CDR3 protein: CASSSDLVGVAKNIQYF
CDR3 DNA: TGTGCCAGCAGTTCTGACCTCGTGGGGGTGGCCAAAAACATTCAGTACTTC

V gene: TRBV28
J gene: TRBJ2-7
D gene: .
clone size: .
CDR3 protein: CASEGGAPYEQYF
CDR3 DNA: TGTGCCAGTGAGGGGGGGGCCCCCTACGAGCAGTACTTC

V gene: TRBV2
J gene: TRBJ2-7
D gene: .
clone size: .
CDR3 protein: CASSDFGGRSYEQYF
CDR3 DNA: TGTGCCAGCAGTGATTTCGGGGGTAGATCCTACGAGCAGTACTTC

V gene: TRBV9
J gene: TRBJ2-3
D gene: TRBD2
clone size: .
CDR3 protein: CASSPLAGDTDTQYF
CDR3 DNA: TGTGCCAGCAGCCCCCTAGCGGGAGACACAGATACGCAGTATTTT

V gene: TRBV27
J gene: TRBJ1-1
D gene: TRBD1
clone size: few
CDR3 protein: CASNPGGMNTEAFF
CDR3 DNA: TGTGCCAGCAACCCAGGGGGGATGAACACTGAAGCTTTCTTT

V gene: TRBV6-1
J gene: TRBJ2-5
D gene: TRBD1
clone size: .
CDR3 protein: CASSEKAGGRQETQYF
CDR3 DNA: TGTGCCAGCAGTGAAAAGGCAGGGGGACGACAAGAGACCCAGTACTTC

V gene: TRBV5-1
J gene: TRBJ2-7
D gene: TRBD2
clone size: few
CDR3 protein: CASSVASGPGYEQYF
CDR3 DNA: TGCGCCAGCAGCGTGGCTAGCGGGCCGGGCTACGAGCAGTACTTC

V gene: TRBV10-1
J gene: TRBJ2-7
D gene: .
clone size: .
CDR3 protein: CASSEQGSGDEQCF
CDR3 DNA: TGCGCCAGCAGTGAGCAGGGGAGTGGGGACGAGCAGTGCTTC

V gene: TRBV7-2
J gene: TRBJ2-1
D gene: TRBD1
clone size: .
CDR3 protein: CASSDRAGPNEQFF
CDR3 DNA: TGTGCCAGCAGCGACAGGGCAGGTCCCAATGAGCAGTTCTTC

V gene: TRBV28
J gene: TRBJ2-7
D gene: .
clone size: few
CDR3 protein: CASSLYAPLGGGPEYEQYF
CDR3 DNA: TGTGCCAGCAGTTTATATGCCCCATTAGGGGGAGGACCCGAATACGAGCAGTACTTC

V gene: TRBV5-8
J gene: TRBJ1-2
D gene: .
clone size: .
CDR3 protein: CASTLSPYGYTF
CDR3 DNA: TGTGCCAGCACCCTGAGTCCCTATGGCTACACCTTC

V gene: TRBV4-1
J gene: TRBJ1-4
D gene: .
clone size: .
CDR3 protein: CASSPDLSNEKLFF
CDR3 DNA: TGCGCCAGCAGCCCGGACCTCTCCAATGAAAAACTGTTTTTT

V gene: TRBV5-1
J gene: TRBJ2-7
D gene: TRBD2
clone size: .
CDR3 protein: CASSLDPGVAGVEQYF
CDR3 DNA: TGCGCCAGCAGCTTGGACCCCGGGGTAGCGGGAGTCGAGCAGTACTTC

V gene: TRBV7-9
J gene: TRBJ1-4
D gene: TRBD1
clone size: .
CDR3 protein: CASSLPGTGKWSEVKLFF
CDR3 DNA: TGTGCCAGCAGCCTCCCCGGGACAGGGAAATGGTCGGAGGTAAAACTGTTTTTT

V gene: TRBV2
J gene: TRBJ2-7
D gene: TRBD2
clone size: .
CDR3 protein: CATSGSPLTVYEQYF
CDR3 DNA: TGTGCCACCAGCGGGAGCCCCTTAACCGTCTACGAGCAGTACTTC

V gene: TRBV15
J gene: TRBJ2-5
D gene: TRBD1
clone size: .
CDR3 protein: CATSRGGQGWQETQYF
CDR3 DNA: TGTGCCACCAGCAGAGGAGGACAGGGGTGGCAAGAGACCCAGTACTTC

V gene: TRBV18
J gene: TRBJ2-7
D gene: TRBD1
clone size: .
CDR3 protein: CASSPVKGTGPIEQYF
CDR3 DNA: TGTGCCAGCTCACCGGTTAAGGGGACAGGGCCCATCGAGCAGTACTTC

V gene: TRBV7-9
J gene: TRBJ2-2
D gene: .
clone size: .
CDR3 protein: CASSPETDYTGELFF
CDR3 DNA: TGTGCCAGCAGCCCCGAGACAGACTACACCGGGGAGCTGTTTTTT

V gene: TRBV18
J gene: TRBJ2-1
D gene: .
clone size: .
CDR3 protein: CASSPPFGSSYNEQFF
CDR3 DNA: TGTGCCAGCTCACCACCGTTTGGGAGCTCCTACAATGAGCAGTTCTTC